This TCR beta chain was recovered during a study of control samples from healthy donors and cancer patients. CDR1 and CDR2 from the germline V gene are SGHRS and YFSETQ. With V trimmed by 0 bases and J by 0 bases, 3 bases remained unmatched. The length of the CDR3 is 15 residues. Produced via immunoSEQ multiplex PCR; TCRdb's table is partial and in-frame only. Counted here are about 86,000 clones, more than 85% occurring once; the ten biggest clones make up about 1.5%. The chain joins TRBV5-1 to TRBJ2-7; 7 bases map to TRBD1. The specimen was blood. The sequence derives from a woman younger than 45 in good health. The CDR3 nucleotides are TGCGCCAGCAGCTTGGGGGGACAGAGCTCCTACGAGCAGTACTTC. Protein: CASSLGGQSSYEQYF.